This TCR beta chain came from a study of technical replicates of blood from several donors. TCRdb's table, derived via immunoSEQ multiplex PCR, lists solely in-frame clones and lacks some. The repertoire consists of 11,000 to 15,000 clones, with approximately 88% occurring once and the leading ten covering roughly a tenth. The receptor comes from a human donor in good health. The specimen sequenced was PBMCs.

CDR3 protein: CASRLNTGELFF. CDR3 in DNA: TGTGCCAGCAGACTAAACACCGGGGAGCTGTTTTTT. The chain has TRBV11-3 and TRBJ2-2; D ambiguous. Germline lookup yields CDR1 SGHNT and CDR2 YENEEA. CDR3 size: 12 residues. Trimming removed 6 bases at V and 2 bases at J, with 4 bases between.